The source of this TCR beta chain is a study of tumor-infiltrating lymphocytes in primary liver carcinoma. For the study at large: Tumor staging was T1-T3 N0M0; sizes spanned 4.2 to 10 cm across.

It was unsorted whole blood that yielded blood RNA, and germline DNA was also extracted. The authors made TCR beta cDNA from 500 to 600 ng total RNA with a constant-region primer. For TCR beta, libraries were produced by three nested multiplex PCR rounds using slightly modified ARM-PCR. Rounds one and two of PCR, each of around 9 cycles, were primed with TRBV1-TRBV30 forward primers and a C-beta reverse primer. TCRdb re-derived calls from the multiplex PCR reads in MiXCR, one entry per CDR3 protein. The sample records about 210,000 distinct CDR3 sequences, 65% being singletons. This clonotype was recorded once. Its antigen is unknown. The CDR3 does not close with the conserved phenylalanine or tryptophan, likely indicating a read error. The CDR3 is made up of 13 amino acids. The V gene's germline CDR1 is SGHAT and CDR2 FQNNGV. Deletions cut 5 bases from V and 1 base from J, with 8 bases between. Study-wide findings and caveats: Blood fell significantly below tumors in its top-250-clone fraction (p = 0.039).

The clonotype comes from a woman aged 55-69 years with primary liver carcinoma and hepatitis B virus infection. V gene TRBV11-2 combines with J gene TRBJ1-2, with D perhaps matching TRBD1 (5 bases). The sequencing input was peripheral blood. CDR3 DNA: TGTGCCAGCAGCCTAGGGGATAACTATGGCTACACCCTT. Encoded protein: CASSLGDNYGYTL.